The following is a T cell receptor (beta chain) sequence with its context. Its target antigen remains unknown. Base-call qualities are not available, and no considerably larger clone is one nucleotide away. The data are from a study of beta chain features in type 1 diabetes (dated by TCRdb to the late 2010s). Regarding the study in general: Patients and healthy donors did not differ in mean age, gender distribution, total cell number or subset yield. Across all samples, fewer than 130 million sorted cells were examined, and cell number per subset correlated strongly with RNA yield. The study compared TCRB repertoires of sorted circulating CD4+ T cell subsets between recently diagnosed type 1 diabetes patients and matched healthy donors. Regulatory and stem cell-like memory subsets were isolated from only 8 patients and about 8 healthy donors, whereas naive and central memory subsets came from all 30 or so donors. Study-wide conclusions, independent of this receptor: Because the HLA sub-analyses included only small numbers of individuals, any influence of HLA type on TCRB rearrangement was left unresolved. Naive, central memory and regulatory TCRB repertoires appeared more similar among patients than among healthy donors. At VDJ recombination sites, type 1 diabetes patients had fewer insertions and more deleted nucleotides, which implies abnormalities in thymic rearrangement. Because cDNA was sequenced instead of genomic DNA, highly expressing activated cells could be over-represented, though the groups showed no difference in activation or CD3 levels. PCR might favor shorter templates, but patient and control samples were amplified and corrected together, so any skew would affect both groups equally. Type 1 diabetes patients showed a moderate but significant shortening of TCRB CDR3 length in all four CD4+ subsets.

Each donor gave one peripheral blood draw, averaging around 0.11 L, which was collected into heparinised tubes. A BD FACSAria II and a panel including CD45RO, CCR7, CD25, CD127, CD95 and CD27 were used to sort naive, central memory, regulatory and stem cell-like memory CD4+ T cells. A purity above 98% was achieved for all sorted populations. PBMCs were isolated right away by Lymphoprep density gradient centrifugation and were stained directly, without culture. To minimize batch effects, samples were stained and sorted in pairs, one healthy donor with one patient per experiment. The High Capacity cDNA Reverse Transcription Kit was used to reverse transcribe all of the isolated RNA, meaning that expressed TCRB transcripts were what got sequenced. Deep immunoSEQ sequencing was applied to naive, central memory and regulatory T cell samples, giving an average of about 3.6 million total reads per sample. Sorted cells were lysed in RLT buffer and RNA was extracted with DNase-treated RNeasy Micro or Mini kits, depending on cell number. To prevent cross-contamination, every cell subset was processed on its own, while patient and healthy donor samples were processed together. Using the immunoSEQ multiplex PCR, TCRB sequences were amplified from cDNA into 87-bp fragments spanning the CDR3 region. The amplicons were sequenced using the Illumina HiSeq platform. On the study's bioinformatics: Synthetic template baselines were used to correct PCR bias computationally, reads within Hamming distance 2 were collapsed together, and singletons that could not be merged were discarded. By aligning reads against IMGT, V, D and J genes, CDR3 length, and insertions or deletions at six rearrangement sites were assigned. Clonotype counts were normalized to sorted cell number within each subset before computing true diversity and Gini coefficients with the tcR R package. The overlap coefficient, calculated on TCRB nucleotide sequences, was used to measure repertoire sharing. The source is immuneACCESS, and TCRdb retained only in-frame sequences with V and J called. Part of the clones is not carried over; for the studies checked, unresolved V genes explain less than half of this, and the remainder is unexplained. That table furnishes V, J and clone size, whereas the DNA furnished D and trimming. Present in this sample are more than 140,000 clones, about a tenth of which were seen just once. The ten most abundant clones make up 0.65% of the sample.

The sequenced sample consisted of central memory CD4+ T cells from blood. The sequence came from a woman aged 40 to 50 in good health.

The encoded CDR3 is CSVSASAGRAETQYF. The DNA sequence is as follows: TGCAGCGTCTCCGCATCGGCAGGGAGGGCGGAGACCCAGTACTTC. The chain uses TRBV29-1 and TRBJ2-5, and TRBD2 aligns with 7 junction nucleotides. CDR1 SQVTM and CDR2 ANQGSEA were looked up in the germline V gene. Trimmed from V: 6 bases; trimmed from J: 5 bases; junction bases lacking a gene match: 15. The CDR3 spans 15 residues, from the cysteine through the phenylalanine. Only the CDR3 DNA stays, 45 bases, in frame from base 1. Here the CDR3 is joined to the reference TRBV29-1 and TRBJ2-5 genes, and the full variable domain is: SAVISQKPSRDICQRGTSLTIQCQVDSQVTMMFWYRQQPGQSLTLIATANQGSEATYESGFVIDKFPISRPNLTFSTLTVSNMSPEDSSIYLCSVSASAGRAETQYFGPGTRLLVL.